This T cell receptor (beta chain) was obtained from a study of blood T cell repertoires in COVID-19. Turning to the study itself: The United States, Italy and Spain supplied acute and convalescent COVID-19 samples. In each case, the material was cDNA or gDNA derived from T cells, B-cell-depleted T cells, or PBMCs.

CDR1 SGHTS and CDR2 YDEGEE come from the germline V gene. The CDR3 runs to 14 residues. V was trimmed by 1 base and J by 5 bases, leaving 12 bases between them. Methods used by the authors: Amplification of reference gene primers provided the estimated nucleated cell counts. Data came from immunoSEQ multiplex PCR; TCRdb stores just in-frame clones and leaves some out. V, J and clone size are taken as reported in that table, and D and trimming were inferred from the DNA itself. The repertoire includes roughly 60,000 clones, around 92% of them detected once, and about 4.6% sits in the top ten. The sequencing input was peripheral blood. This sequence originates from a man between 45 and 60 years old with active COVID-19. The J gene is TRBJ1-1, the V gene TRBV5-8; D unclear. DNA of the CDR3: TGTGCCAGCAGCTTGAGTCCAGGCGGGACTGAAGCTTTCTTT. Translation: CASSLSPGGTEAFF.